This T cell receptor beta chain was sequenced during a study of OX40 agonist ivuxolimab in advanced cancers. Across the whole study: The study treated patients with ivuxolimab, an agonistic anti-OX40 (CD134) antibody.

TCRdb's table, derived via immunoSEQ multiplex PCR, lists solely in-frame clones and lacks some. This sample has approximately 99,000 clones, with 90% to 96% found just once. Autoimmune disease history or systemic immunosuppression meant exclusion. This CDR3 region has 15 residues. CDR1 is LNHDA, CDR2 SQIVND, per germline (reference sequence). V was clipped by 5 bases and J by 4 bases, with 17 bases between them. The TCR originated in an adult with an advanced solid tumor such as melanoma, head and neck, liver or kidney cancer. The sample consisted of CD4+ or CD8+ T cells sorted from blood, taken in a trial of the OX40 agonist ivuxolimab. This chain uses TRBV19 with TRBJ1-1; D gene unclear. DNA of the CDR3: TGTGCCAGTAGTCAAGGACCGTTGTTAGGCACTGAAGCTTTCTTT. This translates into CASSQGPLLGTEAFF.